The 18 T cell receptor beta chains listed next were all sequenced from one sample in a study of T-cell reconstitution after alpha-beta-depleted transplantation in children. Library preparation (for TCRbeta) was performed with unique molecular identifiers. MiXCR, applied by TCRdb to the PCR reads, yields one record per CDR3 protein. The sample has about 900,000 distinct CDR3 sequences, roughly 29% seen once. The specimen comprised PBMCs, mostly from graft donor cells, sampled 360 days after TCRalphabeta/CD19-depleted stem cell transplant. Receptors originate from a boy in the first two years of life who had a stem cell transplant for SCID, so the T cells may come from the graft donor.

This clonotype has more than one count but fewer than ten. The rearrangement joins TRBV5-1 to TRBJ2-1; no definite D call. Per germline, CDR1 SGHRS and CDR2 YFSETQ. Trimming cost V 0 bases and J 8 bases, with 12 bases left between them. The CDR3 is made up of 14 amino acids. The CDR3, as DNA: TGCGCCAGCAGCTTGGCCCCGAGCATCGATGAGCAGTTCTTC. Translation: CASSLAPSIDEQFF.

This clonotype appeared a few times. The chain joins TRBV20-1 to TRBJ1-2; D is unclear. Deletions cut 6 bases from V and 8 bases from J, with 13 bases between. The CDR3 is made up of 11 amino acids. Germline CDR1 and CDR2: DFQATT and SNEGSKA (reference sequence). The CDR3 reads CSATHSDGYTF. Written as DNA, the CDR3 is TGCAGTGCCACCCATTCGGACGGCTACACCTTC.

The rearrangement uses TRBV9 and TRBJ2-7; TRBD2 matches 7 bases. The CDR3 sequence is 15 residues long. Germline trimming cut 0 bases from V and 5 bases from J; bases unmatched to any gene: 8. Looked up from germline, CDR1 is SGDLS and CDR2 is YYNGEE. CDR3 in DNA: TGTGCCAGCAGCGTAGCGTCGGGGGGACGCGACGAGCAGTACTTC. Protein: CASSVASGGRDEQYF.

V usage is TRBV29-1 and J usage is TRBJ2-1, with 7 bases identical to TRBD2. V lost 1 base and J lost 5; bases outside the gene matches: 2. The CDR3 covers 13 residues. From germline, CDR1 is SQVTM and CDR2 ANQGSEA. This chain's CDR3 is CSVEGGGDNEQFF. For the CDR3, the DNA is TGCAGCGTTGAAGGGGGAGGGGACAATGAGCAGTTCTTC.

This clonotype was counted ten times or more. The V and J genes are TRBV6-1 and TRBJ2-3, with TRBD2 identical over 11 bases. The CDR3 has 14 residues. V shed 5 bases, J shed 4 bases, and the junction held 2 bases outside the gene matches. CDR1 and CDR2 from the germline V gene are MNHNS and SASEGT. The CDR3 DNA reads as TGTGCCAGCAGTCCACTAGCGGGGGCAGATACGCAGTATTTT. Translating gives CASSPLAGADTQYF.

This clonotype appeared a few times. This sequence joins TRBV20-1 and TRBJ1-1; D is undetermined. The CDR3 has 14 residues. The ends were cut back, 5 bases at V and 3 bases at J, with 16 bases in the middle. Germline CDR1 is DFQATT and CDR2 is SNEGSKA (reference sequence). The CDR3: CSAYQAREDTEAFF. The CDR3 DNA reads as TGCAGTGCTTATCAGGCACGGGAAGACACTGAAGCTTTCTTT.

This clonotype was observed once. The chain joins TRBV6-1 to TRBJ2-7, with D uncertain. The CDR3 consists of 15 residues. V lost 6 bases to trimming and J lost 4 bases, with 19 bases between them. The germline V gene encodes CDR1 MNHNS and CDR2 SASEGT. The CDR3 is CASREATDVIYEQYF. In nucleotides, the CDR3 is TGTGCCAGCAGAGAGGCGACGGACGTTATTTACGAGCAGTACTTC.

The V call is TRBV15, the J call TRBJ2-5, with a tentative D call TRBD2 (5 bases). This CDR3 is built from 19 residues. Germline V gene lookup returns CDR1 LNHNV and CDR2 YYDKDF (reference sequence). The V gene lost 0 bases and the J gene lost 5 bases, with 25 bases spanning the gap. CDR3 region: CATSRDSFRRRSSEETQYF. CDR3 sequence (DNA): TGTGCCACCAGCAGAGATAGTTTCAGGAGGCGATCGTCGGAGGAGACCCAGTACTTC.

V is TRBV10-3 and J is TRBJ1-5, with unresolved D. CDR3 length equals 14 residues. The germline V gene has CDR1 ENHRY and CDR2 SYGVKD. Between the trimmed V and J ends, which lost 3 bases and 0 bases, there was a span of 6 bases. In DNA form, the CDR3 reads TGTGCCATCAGTGACCGTTCTAGCAATCAGCCCCAGCATTTT. Its protein is CAISDRSSNQPQHF.

This chain joins TRBV11-2 and TRBJ2-3; D gene unclear. The germline CDR1 and CDR2 sequences are SGHAT and FQNNGV. This CDR3 region has 13 residues. Trimming stripped 2 bases from V and 6 bases from J, with 9 bases between. The CDR3 sequence is CASSLTDPDTQYF. The CDR3 nucleotides read TGTGCCAGCAGCTTAACGGACCCGGATACGCAGTATTTT.

The rearrangement joins TRBV4-1 to TRBJ2-3; weak D call: TRBD2 (7 bases). V dropped 1 base and J dropped 6 bases, with 14 bases sitting between them. CDR1 and CDR2 from the germline V gene are MGHRA and YSYEKL. The CDR3 is 15 residues long. CDR3 sequence: CASSQAVRGPDTQYF. The CDR3, as DNA: TGCGCCAGCAGCCAAGCGGTGCGGGGGCCGGATACGCAGTATTTT.

V is TRBV20-1 and J is TRBJ2-1, with D uncertain. Trimming shortened V by 4 bases and J by 6 bases, and 16 bases separated the two germline ends. The CDR3 is 14 amino acids. CDR1 is DFQATT and CDR2 is SNEGSKA in the germline V gene (reference sequence). CDR3 in DNA: TGCAGTGCTACCTCTGCTGGCGACTCCAATGAGCAGTTCTTC. Its translation: CSATSAGDSNEQFF.

Comment on this clonotype: An end of the junction differs from the germline gene, which may be a read error. The CDR3 sequence: CDSSLVSGEGYTF. The CDR3 coding sequence is TGCGACAGCAGCTTGGTGTCAGGGGAAGGCTACACCTTC. The J gene is TRBJ1-2, the V gene TRBV5-1, with D possibly TRBD1 on 6 matching bases. CDR1 and CDR2 (germline): SGHRS, YFSETQ. The length of the CDR3 is 13 residues.

V gene TRBV28 combines with J gene TRBJ2-3; maybe TRBD1 (5 bases). The length of the CDR3 is 18 residues. The germline CDR1 and CDR2 sequences are MDHEN and SYDVKM. V was cut by 3 bases and J by 6 bases, with 25 bases left in between. The CDR3 DNA reads as TGTGCCAGCAGTTTCCTTCAGGGCAAGGGTTTGAGAAGGGATACGCAGTATTTT. Translated: CASSFLQGKGLRRDTQYF.

This clonotype was seen a few times. J is TRBJ2-3 and V is TRBV2; the D gene is possibly TRBD1 (5 bases). From germline, CDR1 is SNHLY and CDR2 FYNNEI. V shed 2 bases and J shed 5 bases, with 14 bases lying between them. The CDR3 sequence is 15 residues long. The CDR3 DNA follows: TGTGCCAGCAGTGAAAGAAACAGGCTCGGAGATACGCAGTATTTT. Protein: CASSERNRLGDTQYF. Filled out from reference TRBV2 and TRBJ2-3, the complete variable domain reads EPEVTQTPSHQVTQMGQEVILRCVPISNHLYFYWYRQILGQKVEFLVSFYNNEISEKSEIFDDQFSVERPDGSNFTLKIRSTKLEDSAMYFCASSERNRLGDTQYFGPGTRLTVL.

This rearrangement joins TRBV9 to TRBJ2-5, with TRBD2 matching 8 bases. Germline CDR1 reads SGDLS; CDR2 reads YYNGEE. The V segment lost 0 bases and the J segment 4 bases; nucleotides outside the gene matches: 5. This CDR3 comprises 15 residues. The CDR3 loop reads CASSVGAGRGETQYF. DNA of the CDR3: TGTGCCAGCAGCGTAGGAGCCGGGAGGGGAGAGACCCAGTACTTC.

This clonotype has just a few counts. The chain recombines TRBV4-2 with TRBJ1-5; 8 positions agree with TRBD1. CDR1 is LGHNA and CDR2 is YNFKEQ in the germline V gene. This CDR3 comprises 16 residues. Germline trimming cut 0 bases from V and 9 bases from J; bases unmatched to any gene: 10. CDR3 nucleotide sequence: TGTGCCAGCAGCCAAGAATTGGCGACAGGGGTTTGGCCCCAGCATTTT. Translating it yields CASSQELATGVWPQHF.

This chain connects TRBV20-1 to TRBJ1-6; 12 positions agree with TRBD1. The CDR3 totals 16 residues. The J segment lost 5 bases and the V segment lost 4 bases, leaving 6 bases of the junction unmatched. CDR1 and CDR2 from the germline V gene are DFQATT and SNEGSKA (reference sequence). CDR3 amino acids: CSANPGQGADNSPLHF. The DNA of the CDR3 is TGCAGTGCTAACCCGGGACAGGGGGCGGATAATTCACCCCTCCACTTT.